What follows is one TCR beta chain and its context. It lacks a known antigen. Base-call qualities are not available, and no considerably larger clone is one nucleotide away. TCR beta repertoires were profiled from peripheral blood of about a dozen young patients with multiple sclerosis to demonstrate the VDJtools post-analysis software. The multiple sclerosis patients were children and adolescents between roughly 6 and 15 years of age. These data are taken from a study of post-analysis software for immune sequencing data (dated by TCRdb to about 2015). Background for the entire study: Relapsing-remitting, secondary progressive and progressive-relapsing multiple sclerosis were recorded as disease courses, and subtype annotation was lacking for some patients. Patient repertoires were compared against 11 to 12 previously published healthy control repertoires from donors aged roughly 6 to 28 years. A subset of samples was prepared in parallel using single-end sample barcoding, then pooled and co-amplified after Illumina adapter ligation. Overall results and qualifications from the work: Significantly lower normalized Chao1 diversity was found in multiple sclerosis patients than in controls, suggesting substantial peripheral T-cell clonal expansion. The multiple sclerosis patient group was slightly younger than the control group. Strong co-clustering of samples prepared in the same batch was shown by direct clustering with F measure, prompting a batch-effect correction. About 5 TRBV segments, including TRBV5-6, TRBV5-1 and TRBV20-1, were significantly more frequent in patients than controls.

To prepare the library, PCR was applied. The run used an Illumina HiSeq 2500. Unique molecular identifiers were incorporated into TCR beta cDNA libraries to reduce PCR and sequencing biases. Every 1 to 10 million input T cells yielded about 500,000 cDNA molecules, meaning each molecule approximated one T cell. The patient libraries were prepared and sequenced with the same protocol used for the earlier healthy control dataset. Within a given batch, samples were prepared together, multiplexed and sequenced on the same HiSeq lane. For the original study's pipeline: Raw barcoded reads were processed with MIGEC, discarding single-read molecular identifier groups before consensus assembly and CDR3 extraction. VDJtools was used for post-analysis of the clonotype tables, with diversity normalized by down-sampling every dataset to the smallest sample size. In repertoire overlap clustering, CDR3 amino acid sequences, but not nucleotide sequences, were matched to correct batch-related cross-sample contamination. TCRdb reprocessing: public reads trimmed at Q25 with fastp, clones called with MiXCR, in-frame beta chains kept. A single entry per CDR3 protein holds the most common genes and DNA from its merged rows. These V and J calls derive from TCRdb rather than the authors' analysis. The sample yields approximately 360,000 distinct CDR3 sequences; less than 35% were counted once. The ten biggest clones cover roughly 12% of the sample.

V loses 7 bases of germline sequence and J loses 8 bases, and the interval between the two ends is 11 bases. The CDR3 runs 11 residues from the cysteine to the phenylalanine. Only the CDR3 DNA is retained, 33 bases long and in frame from the first base. CDR1 is given as SGHAT and CDR2 as FQNNGV, both from the germline V gene. The receptor was isolated from a girl aged 5 to 17 with multiple sclerosis. Sequenced: blood. Recombination linked TRBV11-2 to TRBJ1-2, with the D gene call left open. For the CDR3, the sequence is CASNGPGGYTF. The DNA sequence is TGTGCCAGCAACGGCCCCGGGGGCTACACCTTC.